Listed here are 20 T cell receptor beta chains from one sample, sequenced in a study of blood T cell repertoires in COVID-19 (dated by TCRdb to the early 2020s). The library was made by the immunoSEQ multiplex PCR assay. Imported from immuneACCESS, the table was reduced by TCRdb to in-frame sequences with V and J called. These copies leave out some clones; in studies compared against another copy, an unresolved V gene accounts for under half, and the cause of the remainder is not known. This sample is represented by some 110,000 clones; about 80% of them were singletons. The ten largest clones add up to roughly 6.2% of the sample. Specimen: peripheral blood. These receptors were collected from a man aged 65 to 85 with acute or convalescent COVID-19.

This clone appeared a single time. The V and J genes are TRBV7-3 and TRBJ2-3; perhaps TRBD2 as D (6 bases). Per the germline V gene, CDR1 is SGHTA and CDR2 is FQGTGA. With 7 bases removed from V and 1 base from J, the gap between germline ends came to 12 bases. This CDR3 spans 14 amino acids. As DNA, the CDR3 is TGTGCCAGCACCACGCGGGGTCGCACAGATACGCAGTATTTT. It specifies CASTTRGRTDTQYF.

The chain has TRBV7-2 and TRBJ1-2; 9 positions match TRBD1. The CDR3 extends over 15 amino acids. Germline V gene data show CDR1 as SGHTA and CDR2 as FQGNSA. V was pared by 6 bases and J by 7 bases, with 12 bases of the junction left unmatched. The CDR3 loop reads CASSQSGTGMGGYTF. CDR3 nucleotide sequence: TGTGCCAGCAGTCAATCCGGGACAGGGATGGGTGGCTACACCTTC.

The chain uses TRBV28 and TRBJ1-1; D gene unclear. The germline V gene has CDR1 MDHEN and CDR2 SYDVKM. Trimming removed 10 bases from V and 8 bases from J, with 14 bases in between. The CDR3 has 11 residues. The CDR3 nucleotides are TGTGCCACCGGAGGGTGGTCGGAAGCTTTCTTT. This sequence encodes CATGGWSEAFF.

The chain employs TRBV15 and TRBJ1-1, with D perhaps TRBD1 (6 bases). This CDR3 spans 15 amino acids. Per the germline V gene, CDR1 is LNHNV and CDR2 is YYDKDF (reference sequence). V shed 0 bases and J shed 2 bases, with 10 bases lying between them. Here the CDR3 DNA reads TGTGCCACCAGCAGAGATTCAGGGGCCAACACTGAAGCTTTCTTT. Its translation is CATSRDSGANTEAFF.

In this sample, this clone turned up once. The chain links TRBV10-3 to TRBJ2-7, with 9 positions matching TRBD2. The CDR3 loop spans 14 amino acids. Germline V CDR1 and CDR2: ENHRY, SYGVKD. Germline trimming cut 6 bases from V and 3 bases from J; bases unmatched to any gene: 6. The CDR3 reads CAIRPGGRDYEQYF. The CDR3 DNA follows: TGTGCCATCAGACCAGGCGGGAGGGACTACGAGCAGTACTTC.

The V and J genes are TRBV7-7 and TRBJ2-2; the D is unclear. The germline CDR1 and CDR2 sequences are SSHAT and FNYEAQ (reference sequence). The V gene lost 5 bases and the J gene lost 8 bases, with 6 bases spanning the gap. The CDR3 has 11 residues. The CDR3 protein is CASSRSGELFF. CDR3 DNA: TGTGCCAGCAGCCGGTCTGGGGAGCTGTTTTTT.

V and J are TRBV3-1 (or the pseudogene TRBV3-2) and TRBJ1-4; D gene unclear. Germline V gives CDR1 LGHDT, CDR2 YNNKEL (reference sequence). Trimming cost V 2 bases and J 7 bases, with 5 bases left between them. The CDR3 has 12 amino acids. CDR3 nucleotides: TGTGCCAGCAGCCAACGCGGTGAAAAACTGTTTTTT. Amino acid sequence: CASSQRGEKLFF.

The chain has TRBV12-5 and TRBJ2-1; 11 bases agree with TRBD2. The trim removed 1 base at V and 5 bases at J, leaving 10 bases unmatched. CDR1 and CDR2 from the germline V gene are LGHNT and FRNRAP. The CDR3 runs to 18 residues. Here the CDR3 DNA reads TGTGCTAGTGGTTTGGCCCGAACCGGGACTAGCGGTGACAATGAGCAGTTCTTC. This gives the protein CASGLARTGTSGDNEQFF.

This clone occurred a few times. The chain couples TRBV5-1 to TRBJ2-2, with a weak D call TRBD1 (6 bases). V gave up 4 bases and J gave up 6 bases, with 13 bases separating them. CDR1 SGHRS and CDR2 YFSETQ come from the germline V gene. There are 14 residues in the CDR3. CDR3 bases: TGCGCCAGCAGCCACAGGGACCTTGCCGGGGAGCTGTTTTTT. Translated: CASSHRDLAGELFF.

This sequence joins TRBV7-2 and TRBJ1-6; D unresolved. V lost 5 bases and J lost 0, with 17 bases in between. There are 18 residues in the CDR3. Germline-derived CDR1 and CDR2 are SGHTA and FQGNSA. CDR3 in amino acids: CASSPQGLRSSYNSPLHF. CDR3 nucleotide sequence: TGTGCCAGCAGCCCCCAAGGACTGAGGAGCTCCTATAATTCACCCCTCCACTTT.

The rearrangement links TRBV21-1 to TRBJ2-2; no check of the table's D call, TRBD1, against the DNA was made. TRBV21-1 is a recognized pseudogene. The CDR3 has 18 residues. CDR3 sequence reads: CASSNVGNRGEDTGELFF. Here the CDR3 DNA reads TGTGCCAGCAGCAACGTAGGAAACAGGGGAGAGGACACCGGGGAGCTGTTTTTT.

The chain employs TRBV3-1 (or the pseudogene TRBV3-2) and TRBJ2-5; D possibly corresponds to TRBD1 (5 bases). This CDR3 has 17 amino acids. Trimming took off 4 bases at V and 5 bases at J, with 23 bases between the two ends. Germline CDR1 is LGHDT and CDR2 is YNNKEL (reference sequence). CDR3 in amino acids: CASSRLWRGTGAETQYF. As DNA, the CDR3 is TGTGCCAGCAGCCGGTTGTGGCGAGGCACTGGGGCGGAGACCCAGTACTTC.

This chain joins TRBV28 and TRBJ1-1, with D possibly TRBD1 on 6 matching bases. Trimming cost V 4 bases and J 2 bases, with 14 bases left between them. CDR1 is MDHEN, CDR2 SYDVKM, per germline. CDR3 length: 15 residues. The CDR3 nucleotides read TGTGCCAGCAGTTCCCCCCCACAGGGAAACACTGAAGCTTTCTTT. Translated: CASSSPPQGNTEAFF.

V and J are TRBV24-1 and TRBJ1-2; D ambiguous. V lost 3 bases and J lost 6, with 13 bases in between. The CDR3 runs 14 residues. Germline assignment: CDR1 KGHDR and CDR2 SFDVKD. The CDR3 region is CATSDVNLADGYTF. DNA of the CDR3: TGTGCCACCAGTGATGTGAATTTGGCAGATGGCTACACCTTC.

A few counts support this clone. This chain joins TRBV10-3 and TRBJ2-5; possibly TRBD1 for D (6 bases). CDR1 and CDR2 from the germline V gene are ENHRY and SYGVKD. The length of the CDR3 is 14 residues. Trimming removed 2 bases at V and 4 bases at J, with 11 bases between. The CDR3 loop reads CAISEPGTRETQYF. DNA for the CDR3: TGTGCCATCAGTGAGCCGGGGACAAGAGAGACCCAGTACTTC.

This clone was detected many times. The V gene is TRBV11-3, the J gene TRBJ1-1; possibly TRBD1 for D (6 bases). The ends were cut back, 1 base at V and 0 bases at J, with 12 bases in the middle. CDR1 and CDR2 from the germline V gene are SGHNT and YENEEA. The CDR3 length is 16 residues. The CDR3 region has the DNA TGTGCCAGCAGCTTAGGCGCGACAGGAATGAACACTGAAGCTTTCTTT. It yields the protein CASSLGATGMNTEAFF.

This clone was observed a few times. The chain joins TRBV19 to TRBJ1-6; 7 bases map to TRBD1. After removal of 10 bases from V and 9 bases from J, the junction contained 12 bases not matched to a gene. Germline V CDR1 and CDR2: LNHDA, SQIVND (reference sequence). The CDR3 length is 14 residues. CDR3 loop: CATEGAGIGSPLHF. CDR3 DNA sequence: TGTGCCACAGAGGGGGCCGGAATTGGTTCACCCCTCCACTTT.

J is TRBJ2-7 and V is TRBV9; D might be TRBD2 (5 bases). V lost 0 bases and J 3 bases, leaving 10 bases between the germline ends. Germline CDR1 reads SGDLS; CDR2 reads YYNGEE. The CDR3 spans 14 residues. CDR3 residues: CASSVAGGYYEQYF. The DNA for the CDR3 is TGTGCCAGCAGCGTAGCGGGCGGGTACTACGAGCAGTACTTC.

This clone was seen a few times. The rearrangement links TRBV2 to TRBJ2-1; D is possibly TRBD1 (6 bases). CDR1 is SNHLY and CDR2 is FYNNEI in the germline V gene. Trimming left V 6 bases short and J 15 bases short, with 18 bases between. This CDR3 spans 12 amino acids. This CDR3 is CASRRTGTLGFF. The CDR3 bases are TGTGCCAGCAGGAGAACAGGGACCCTGGGGTTCTTC. Combining the CDR3 with reference TRBV2 and TRBJ2-1 gives the whole variable domain EPEVTQTPSHQVTQMGQEVILRCVPISNHLYFYWYRQILGQKVEFLVSFYNNEISEKSEIFDDQFSVERPDGSNFTLKIRSTKLEDSAMYFCASRRTGTLGFFGPGTRLTVL.

The J gene is TRBJ1-6, the V gene TRBV7-3; D uncertain. The CDR3 spans 13 residues. Germline-derived CDR1 and CDR2 are SGHTA and FQGTGA. The V gene lost 8 bases and the J gene lost 9 bases, with 14 bases spanning the gap. The CDR3 DNA sequence: TGTGCCAGCGCTATGGGTTGGGCTTCACCCCTCCACTTT. This codes for CASAMGWASPLHF.